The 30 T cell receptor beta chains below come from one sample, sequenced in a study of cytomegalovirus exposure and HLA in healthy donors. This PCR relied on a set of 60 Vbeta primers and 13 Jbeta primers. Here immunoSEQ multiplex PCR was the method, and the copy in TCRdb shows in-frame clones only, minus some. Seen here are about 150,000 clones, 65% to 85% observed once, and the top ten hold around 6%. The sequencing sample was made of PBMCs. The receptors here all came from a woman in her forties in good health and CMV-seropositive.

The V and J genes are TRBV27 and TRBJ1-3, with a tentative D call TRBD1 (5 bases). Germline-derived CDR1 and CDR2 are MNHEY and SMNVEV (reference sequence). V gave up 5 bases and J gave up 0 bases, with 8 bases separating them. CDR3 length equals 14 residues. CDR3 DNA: TGTGCCAGCAGTCCACAGGTCTCTGGAAACACCATATATTTT. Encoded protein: CASSPQVSGNTIYF.

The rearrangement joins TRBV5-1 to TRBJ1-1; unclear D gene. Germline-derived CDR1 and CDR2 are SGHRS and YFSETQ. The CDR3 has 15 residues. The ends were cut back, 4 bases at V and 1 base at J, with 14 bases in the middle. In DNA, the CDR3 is TGCGCCAGCAGCAGCGGCGTCCGGGAGAACACTGAAGCTTTCTTT. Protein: CASSSGVRENTEAFF.

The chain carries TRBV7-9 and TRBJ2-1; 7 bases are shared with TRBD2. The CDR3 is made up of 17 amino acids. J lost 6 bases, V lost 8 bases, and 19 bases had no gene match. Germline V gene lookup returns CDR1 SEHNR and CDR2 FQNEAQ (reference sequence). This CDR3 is CASSSGGDWVALNEQFF. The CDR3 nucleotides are TGTGCCAGCTCCTCTGGGGGGGATTGGGTCGCCCTCAATGAGCAGTTCTTC.

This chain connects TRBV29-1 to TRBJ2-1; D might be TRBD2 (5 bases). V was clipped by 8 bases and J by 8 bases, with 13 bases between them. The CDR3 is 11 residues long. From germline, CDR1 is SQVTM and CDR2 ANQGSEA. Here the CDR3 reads CSLGEVDEQFF. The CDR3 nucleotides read TGCAGCCTCGGGGAAGTCGATGAGCAGTTCTTC.

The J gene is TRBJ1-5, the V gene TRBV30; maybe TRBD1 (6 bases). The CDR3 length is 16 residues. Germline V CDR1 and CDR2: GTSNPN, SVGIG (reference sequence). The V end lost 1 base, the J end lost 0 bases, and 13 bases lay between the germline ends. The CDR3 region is CAWSGTEFNSNQPQHF. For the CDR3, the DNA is TGTGCCTGGAGTGGGACAGAATTTAATAGCAATCAGCCCCAGCATTTT.

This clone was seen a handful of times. The CDR3 sequence is CASRRTRESGYTF. CDR3 coding DNA: TGTGCCAGCAGAAGGACCCGGGAAAGTGGCTACACCTTC. The gene calls are TRBV6-5 and TRBJ1-2; D gene uncertain. The germline CDR1 and CDR2 sequences are MNHEY and SVGAGI. The CDR3 has 13 residues. V was shortened by 6 bases and J by 7 bases, with 15 bases between the two germline ends.

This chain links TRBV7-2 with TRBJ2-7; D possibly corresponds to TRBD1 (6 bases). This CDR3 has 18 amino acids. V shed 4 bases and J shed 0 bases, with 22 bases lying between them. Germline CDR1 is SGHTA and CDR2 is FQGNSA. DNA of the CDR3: TGTGCCAGCAGCTCCACAGGGTCTATGGGGTTGGACTCCTACGAGCAGTACTTC. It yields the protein CASSSTGSMGLDSYEQYF.

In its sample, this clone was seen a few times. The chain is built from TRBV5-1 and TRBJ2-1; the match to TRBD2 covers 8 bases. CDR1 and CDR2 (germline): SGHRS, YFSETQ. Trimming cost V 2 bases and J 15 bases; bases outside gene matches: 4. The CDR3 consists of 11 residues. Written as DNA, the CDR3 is TGCGCCAGCAGCTTAGCGGGGGAGTTGTTCTTC. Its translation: CASSLAGELFF. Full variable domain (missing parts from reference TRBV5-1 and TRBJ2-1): KAGVTQTPRYLIKTRGQQVTLSCSPISGHRSVSWYQQTPGQGLQFLFEYFSETQRNKGNFPGRFSGRQFSNSRSEMNVSTLELGDSALYLCASSLAGELFFGPGTRLTVL.

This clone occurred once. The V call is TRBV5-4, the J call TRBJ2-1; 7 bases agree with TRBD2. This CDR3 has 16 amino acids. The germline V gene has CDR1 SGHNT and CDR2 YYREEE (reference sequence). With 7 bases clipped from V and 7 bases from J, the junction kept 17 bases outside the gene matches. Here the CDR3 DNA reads TGTGCCAGCGGTTCCCCCGGGCGGGGAGGGCCGAATGAGCAGTTCTTC. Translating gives CASGSPGRGGPNEQFF.

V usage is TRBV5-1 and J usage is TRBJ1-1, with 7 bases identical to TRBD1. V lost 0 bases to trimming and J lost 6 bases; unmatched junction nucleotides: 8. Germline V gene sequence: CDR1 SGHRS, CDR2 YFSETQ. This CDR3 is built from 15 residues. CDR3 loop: CASSLERGRGAEAFF. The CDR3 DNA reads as TGCGCCAGCAGCTTGGAGAGGGGGCGGGGTGCTGAAGCTTTCTTT.

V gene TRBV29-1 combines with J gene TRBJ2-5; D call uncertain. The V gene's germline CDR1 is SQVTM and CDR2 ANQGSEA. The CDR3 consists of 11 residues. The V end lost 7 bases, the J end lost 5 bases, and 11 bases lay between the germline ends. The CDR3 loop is CSATLSETQYF. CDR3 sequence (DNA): TGCAGCGCTACGCTGTCGGAGACCCAGTACTTC.

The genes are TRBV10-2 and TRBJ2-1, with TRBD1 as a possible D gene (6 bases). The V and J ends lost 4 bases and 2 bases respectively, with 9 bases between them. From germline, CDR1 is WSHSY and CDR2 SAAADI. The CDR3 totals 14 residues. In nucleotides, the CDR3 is TGCGCCAGCAGTGTGGGGGCCACCTACAATGAGCAGTTCTTC. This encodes CASSVGATYNEQFF.

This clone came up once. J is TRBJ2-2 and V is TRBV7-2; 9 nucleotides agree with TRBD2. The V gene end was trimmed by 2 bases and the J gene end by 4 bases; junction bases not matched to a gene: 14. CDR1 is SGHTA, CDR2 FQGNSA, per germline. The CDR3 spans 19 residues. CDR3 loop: CASSLRDKGGRAVTGELFF. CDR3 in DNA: TGTGCCAGCAGCTTAAGGGATAAGGGCGGGAGGGCCGTCACCGGGGAGCTGTTTTTT. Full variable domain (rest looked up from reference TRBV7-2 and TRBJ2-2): GAGVSQSPSNKVTEKGKDVELRCDPISGHTALYWYRQSLGQGLEFLIYFQGNSAPDKSGLPSDRFSAERTGGSVSTLTIQRTQQEDSAVYLCASSLRDKGGRAVTGELFFGEGSRLTVL.

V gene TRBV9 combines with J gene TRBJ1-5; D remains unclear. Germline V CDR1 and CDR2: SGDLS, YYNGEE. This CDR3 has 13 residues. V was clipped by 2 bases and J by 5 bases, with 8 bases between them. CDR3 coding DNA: TGTGCCAGCAGCGTGAGCCCCGATCAGCCCCAGCATTTT. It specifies CASSVSPDQPQHF. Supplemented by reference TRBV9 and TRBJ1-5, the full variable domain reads DSGVTQTPKHLITATGQRVTLRCSPRSGDLSVYWYQQSLDQGLQFLIQYYNGEERAKGNILERFSAQQFPDLHSELNLSSLELGDSALYFCASSVSPDQPQHFGDGTRLSIL.

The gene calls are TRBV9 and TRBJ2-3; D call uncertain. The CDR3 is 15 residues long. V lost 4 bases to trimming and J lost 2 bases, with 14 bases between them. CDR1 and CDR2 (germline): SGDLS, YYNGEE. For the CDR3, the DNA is TGTGCCAGCAGCCCACGAGTGATCCACACAGATACGCAGTATTTT. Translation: CASSPRVIHTDTQYF.

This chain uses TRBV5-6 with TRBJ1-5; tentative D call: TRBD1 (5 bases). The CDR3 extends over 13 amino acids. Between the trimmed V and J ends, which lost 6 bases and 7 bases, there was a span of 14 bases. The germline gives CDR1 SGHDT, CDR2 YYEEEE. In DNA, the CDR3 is TGTGCCAGCACCGCCGGGGGTGGGCAGCCCCAGCATTTT. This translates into CASTAGGGQPQHF.

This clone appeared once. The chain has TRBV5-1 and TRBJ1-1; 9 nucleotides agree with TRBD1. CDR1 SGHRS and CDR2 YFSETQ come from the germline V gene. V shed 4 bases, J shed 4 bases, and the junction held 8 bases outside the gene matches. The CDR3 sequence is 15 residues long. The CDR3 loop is CASSGGQGWITEAFF. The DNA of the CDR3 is TGCGCCAGCAGCGGAGGACAGGGGTGGATCACTGAAGCTTTCTTT. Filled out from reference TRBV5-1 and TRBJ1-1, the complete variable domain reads KAGVTQTPRYLIKTRGQQVTLSCSPISGHRSVSWYQQTPGQGLQFLFEYFSETQRNKGNFPGRFSGRQFSNSRSEMNVSTLELGDSALYLCASSGGQGWITEAFFGQGTRLTVV.

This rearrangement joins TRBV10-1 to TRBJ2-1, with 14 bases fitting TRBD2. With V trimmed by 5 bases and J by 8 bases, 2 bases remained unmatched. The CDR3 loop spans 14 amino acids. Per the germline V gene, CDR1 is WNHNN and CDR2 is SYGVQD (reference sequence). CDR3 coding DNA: TGCGCCAGCAGTTTGACTAGCGGGAGGGATGAGCAGTTCTTC. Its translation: CASSLTSGRDEQFF.

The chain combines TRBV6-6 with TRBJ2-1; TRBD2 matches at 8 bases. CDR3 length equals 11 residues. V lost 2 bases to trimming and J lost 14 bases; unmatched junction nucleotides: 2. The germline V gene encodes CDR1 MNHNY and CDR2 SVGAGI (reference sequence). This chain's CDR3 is CASSYGTSEFF. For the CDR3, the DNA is TGTGCCAGCAGTTACGGGACTAGTGAGTTCTTC.

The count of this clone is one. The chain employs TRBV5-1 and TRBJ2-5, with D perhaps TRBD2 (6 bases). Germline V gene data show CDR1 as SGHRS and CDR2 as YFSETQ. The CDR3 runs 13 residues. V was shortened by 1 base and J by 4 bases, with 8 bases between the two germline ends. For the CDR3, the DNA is TGCGCCAGCAGCTTGAGCGGGTCAGAGACCCAGTACTTC. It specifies CASSLSGSETQYF.

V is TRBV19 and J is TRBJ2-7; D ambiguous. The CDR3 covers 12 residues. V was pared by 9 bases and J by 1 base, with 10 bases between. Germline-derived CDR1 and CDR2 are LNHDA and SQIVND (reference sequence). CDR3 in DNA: TGTGCCAGCGAATCTAGATCCTACGAGCAGTACTTC. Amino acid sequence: CASESRSYEQYF.

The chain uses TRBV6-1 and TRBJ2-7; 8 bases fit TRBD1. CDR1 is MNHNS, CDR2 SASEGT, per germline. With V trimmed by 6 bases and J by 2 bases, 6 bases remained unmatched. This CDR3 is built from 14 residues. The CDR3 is CASSRGQGTYEQYF. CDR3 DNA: TGTGCCAGCAGCAGGGGGCAGGGAACCTACGAGCAGTACTTC.

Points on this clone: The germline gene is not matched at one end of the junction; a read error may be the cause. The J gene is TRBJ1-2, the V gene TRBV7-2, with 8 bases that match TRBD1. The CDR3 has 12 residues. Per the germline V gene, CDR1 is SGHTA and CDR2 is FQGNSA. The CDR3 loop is CASSPPPDREIF. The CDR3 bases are TGTGCCAGCAGCCCCCCCCCGGACAGGGAAATCTTC.

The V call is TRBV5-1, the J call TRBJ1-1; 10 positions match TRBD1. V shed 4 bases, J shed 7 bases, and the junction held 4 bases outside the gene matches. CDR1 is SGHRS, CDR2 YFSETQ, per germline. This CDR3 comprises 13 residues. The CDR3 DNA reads TGCGCCAGCAGCGACAGGGGGCGTAATGAAGCTTTCTTT. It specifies CASSDRGRNEAFF.

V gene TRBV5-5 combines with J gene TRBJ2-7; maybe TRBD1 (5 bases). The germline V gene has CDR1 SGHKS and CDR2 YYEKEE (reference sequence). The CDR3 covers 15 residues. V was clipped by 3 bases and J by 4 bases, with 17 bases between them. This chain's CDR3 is CASSSYLTETYEQYF. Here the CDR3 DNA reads TGTGCCAGCAGCTCGTACTTGACAGAGACATACGAGCAGTACTTC.

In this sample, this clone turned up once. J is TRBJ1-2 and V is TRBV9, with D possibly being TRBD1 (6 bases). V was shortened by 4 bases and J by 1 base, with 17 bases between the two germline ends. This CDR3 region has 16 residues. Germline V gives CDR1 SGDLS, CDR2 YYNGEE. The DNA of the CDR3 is TGTGCCAGCAGCAAAACGACAGGCCCTCTTAACTATGGCTACACCTTC. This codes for CASSKTTGPLNYGYTF. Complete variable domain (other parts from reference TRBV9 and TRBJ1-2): DSGVTQTPKHLITATGQRVTLRCSPRSGDLSVYWYQQSLDQGLQFLIQYYNGEERAKGNILERFSAQQFPDLHSELNLSSLELGDSALYFCASSKTTGPLNYGYTFGSGTRLTVV.

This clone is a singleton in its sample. The CDR3 region is CASSRLAGGSDTEAFF. The CDR3 DNA sequence: TGTGCCAGCAGCAGGTTGGCAGGGGGCTCGGACACTGAAGCTTTCTTT. This chain links TRBV5-5 with TRBJ1-1; 8 bases are a match to TRBD1. With V trimmed by 4 bases and J by 3 bases, 11 bases remained unmatched. CDR3 length: 16 residues. Germline V lookup: CDR1 SGHKS, CDR2 YYEKEE (reference sequence).

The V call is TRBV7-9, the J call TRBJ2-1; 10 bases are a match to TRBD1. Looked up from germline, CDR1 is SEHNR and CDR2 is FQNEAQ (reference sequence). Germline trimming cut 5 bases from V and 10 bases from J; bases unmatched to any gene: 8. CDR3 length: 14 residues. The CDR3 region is CASSPGTGVGEQFF. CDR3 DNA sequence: TGTGCCAGCAGCCCCGGGACAGGGGTAGGCGAGCAGTTCTTC.

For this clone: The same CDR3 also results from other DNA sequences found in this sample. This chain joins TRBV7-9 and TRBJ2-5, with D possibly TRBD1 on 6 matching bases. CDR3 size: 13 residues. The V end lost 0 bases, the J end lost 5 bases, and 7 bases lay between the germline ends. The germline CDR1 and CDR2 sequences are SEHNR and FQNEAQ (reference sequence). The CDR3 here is CASSLAGAETQYF. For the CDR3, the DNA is TGTGCCAGCAGCTTAGCGGGGGCGGAGACCCAGTACTTC.

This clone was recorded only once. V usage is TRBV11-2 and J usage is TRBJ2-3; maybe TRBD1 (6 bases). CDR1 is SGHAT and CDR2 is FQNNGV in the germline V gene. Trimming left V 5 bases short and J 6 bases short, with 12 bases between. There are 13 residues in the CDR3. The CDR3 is CASSTTGLDTQYF. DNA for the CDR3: TGTGCCAGCAGCACAACAGGGTTGGATACGCAGTATTTT.